The clone carrying this T cell receptor beta chain was counted once. Antigen unknown. The PCR contained 60 Vbeta and 13 Jbeta primers. Profiling relied on immunoSEQ multiplex PCR, and the TCRdb table lists in-frame clones only, not all of them. The sample gives 80,000 to 130,000 clones, around 79% of which show up once; around 14% is in the top ten. The source of the sample is a study of cytomegalovirus exposure and HLA in healthy donors. Study-level points and caveats: TCR sequences were mostly rare, though some public TCRs occurred in many donors. The study flagged around 160 TCR beta chains as cytomegalovirus-associated.

This CDR3 region has 16 residues. The ends were cut back, 3 bases at V and 5 bases at J, with 19 bases in the middle. Germline V gene lookup returns CDR1 SGHNT and CDR2 YENEEA. V gene TRBV11-3 combines with J gene TRBJ1-1; no clear D gene. This sequence was found in a male donor in good health and CMV-seropositive. The sample was PBMCs. CDR3 in amino acids: CASSFPHPGGLTEAFF. As DNA, the CDR3 is TGTGCCAGCAGCTTCCCACATCCAGGAGGTTTAACTGAAGCTTTCTTT.